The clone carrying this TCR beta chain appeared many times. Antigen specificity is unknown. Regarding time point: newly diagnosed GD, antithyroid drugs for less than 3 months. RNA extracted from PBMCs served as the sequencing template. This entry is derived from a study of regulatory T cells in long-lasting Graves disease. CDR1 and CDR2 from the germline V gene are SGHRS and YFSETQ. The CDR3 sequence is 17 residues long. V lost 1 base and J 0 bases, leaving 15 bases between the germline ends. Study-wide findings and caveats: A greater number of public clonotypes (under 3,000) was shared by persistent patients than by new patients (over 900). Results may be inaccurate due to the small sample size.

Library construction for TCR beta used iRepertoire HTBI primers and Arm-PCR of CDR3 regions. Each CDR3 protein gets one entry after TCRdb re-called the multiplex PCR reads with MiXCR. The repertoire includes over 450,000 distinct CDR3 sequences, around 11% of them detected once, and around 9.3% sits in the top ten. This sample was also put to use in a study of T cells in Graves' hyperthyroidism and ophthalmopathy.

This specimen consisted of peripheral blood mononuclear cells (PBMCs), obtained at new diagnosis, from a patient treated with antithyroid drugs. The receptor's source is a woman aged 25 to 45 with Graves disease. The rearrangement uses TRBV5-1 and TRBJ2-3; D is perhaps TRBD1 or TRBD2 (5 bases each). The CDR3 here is CASSLPRGSPSTDTQYF. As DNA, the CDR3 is TGCGCCAGCAGCTTGCCCCGGGGCAGCCCTAGCACAGATACGCAGTATTTT.